The following is a TCR beta chain sequence with its context. The CDR3 is 12 amino acids. Germline V gene data show CDR1 as DFQATT and CDR2 as SNEGSKA (reference sequence). This record comes from a study of blood T cells in healthy people across ages. Combining a sample-barcoded 5' primer with a J-beta primer mix, a second PCR ran for roughly 7 to 12 cycles. TCRdb fed the 5' RACE reads into MiXCR, producing one record per CDR3 protein. Among 500,000 to 550,000 distinct CDR3 sequences listed, approximately 25% were seen once. These same data were also listed under a study on T cells of mothers and their children.

The chain couples TRBV20-1 to TRBJ2-5; D perhaps matches TRBD1 (6 bases). Judging by the DNA end, TRBJ2-1 fits better; the J call may be wrong. The sample was blood. This TCR was recovered from a boy younger than 18 in good health. The CDR3 DNA reads TGCAGTGCTAGAAAAGGGGGTAATGAGCAGTTCTTC. This translates into CSARKGGNEQFF.